This TCR beta chain is from a study of T cell responses to AZD1222 COVID-19 vaccine. Points on this clone: The identical CDR3 is also encoded by other nucleotide sequences in the sample.

The CDR3 has 15 residues. V dropped 5 bases and J dropped 6; count of bases not matched to a gene: 4. Germline V lookup: CDR1 MNHEY, CDR2 SMNVEV (reference sequence). Generated by immunoSEQ multiplex PCR, the TCRdb table keeps only in-frame clones and is missing some. The table has 150,000 to 200,000 clones, roughly nine tenths seen once. The source is an adult who received the AZD1222 COVID-19 vaccine. The chain is built from TRBV27 and TRBJ1-6; 10 bases fit TRBD1. The material was peripheral blood, obtained 28 days after the second AZD1222 dose. Here the CDR3 DNA reads TGTGCCAGCAGTCTCCGGACAGGGGGTAATTCACCCCTCCACTTT. Its protein is CASSLRTGGNSPLHF.